The next 16 T cell receptor beta chains were all read from a single sample in a study of blood T cell repertoires in COVID-19. Some clones are missing from TCRdb's copy, which holds only in-frame ones; the method was immunoSEQ multiplex PCR. The table includes a few hundred thousand clones, more than 90% detected once. What was sequenced was peripheral blood. All receptors derive from a person aged 18 to 35 with COVID-19, enrolled during active disease.

The chain recombines TRBV7-2 with TRBJ1-2; 7 nucleotides align to TRBD1. Trimming cost V 5 bases and J 6 bases; bases outside gene matches: 6. Germline CDR1 SGHTA, CDR2 FQGNSA. The CDR3 has 13 amino acids. CDR3 sequence reads: CASSPDRINGYTF. CDR3 DNA sequence: TGTGCCAGCAGCCCGGACAGGATAAATGGCTACACCTTC.

V usage is TRBV28 and J usage is TRBJ1-1; 8 bases agree with TRBD1. V shed 6 bases and J 3 bases; nucleotides not matched to a gene: 9. The CDR3 length is 15 residues. From germline, CDR1 is MDHEN and CDR2 SYDVKM. The CDR3 sequence: CASRPQGAHYTEAFF. The CDR3 bases are TGTGCCAGCAGGCCGCAGGGGGCCCACTACACTGAAGCTTTCTTT.

This clone was counted once. This chain links TRBV7-9 with TRBJ1-5; D may be TRBD1 (6 bases). The V end was cut by 4 bases, the J end by 1 base, with 17 bases between. In germline, CDR1 is SEHNR, CDR2 FQNEAQ (reference sequence). CDR3 length equals 17 residues. The CDR3, as DNA: TGTGCCAGCAGCTCCGGTGGTCGACAGGAGAGCAATCAGCCCCAGCATTTT. Translating it yields CASSSGGRQESNQPQHF.

This rearrangement joins TRBV2 to TRBJ1-1; 8 bases line up with TRBD1. This CDR3 contains 14 residues. J gave up 5 bases and V 4 bases, and 6 bases lay outside the gene matches. CDR1 and CDR2 (germline): SNHLY, FYNNEI. The CDR3 DNA follows: TGTGCCAGCAGTGGCGGACAGGGTTTGACTGAAGCTTTCTTT. The encoded protein is CASSGGQGLTEAFF.

This chain joins TRBV6-5 and TRBJ2-3, with D tentatively TRBD2 (5 bases). The CDR3 has 13 amino acids. With 8 bases removed from V and 2 bases from J, the gap between germline ends came to 11 bases. In germline, CDR1 is MNHEY, CDR2 SVGAGI. Here the CDR3 reads CASRDYFTDTQYF. The CDR3 DNA reads TGTGCCAGCCGAGACTACTTCACAGATACGCAGTATTTT.

The chain recombines TRBV6-4 with TRBJ2-3; the match to TRBD2 covers 7 bases. V lost 3 bases to trimming and J lost 2 bases; unmatched junction nucleotides: 5. The V gene's germline CDR1 is MRHNA and CDR2 SNTAGT. The CDR3 length is 15 residues. As DNA, the CDR3 is TGTGCCAGCAGTGAATCGGGACTACCCACAGATACGCAGTATTTT. It is translated as CASSESGLPTDTQYF.

This rearrangement joins TRBV12-3 or TRBV12-4 to TRBJ2-2; D ambiguous. Trimming removed 6 bases from V and 2 bases from J, with 7 bases in between. The CDR3 runs to 13 residues. CDR3 bases: TGTGCCAGCAGCGGTCTAAACACCGGGGAGCTGTTTTTT. This translates into CASSGLNTGELFF.

V usage is TRBV9 and J usage is TRBJ2-1; a weak D match, TRBD1 (6 bases). The CDR3 contains 13 residues. Germline loops: CDR1 SGDLS, CDR2 YYNGEE. Deletions cut 0 bases from V and 10 bases from J, with 11 bases between. Here the CDR3 reads CASSVGGPREQFF. CDR3 DNA sequence: TGTGCCAGCAGCGTAGGGGGGCCGCGGGAGCAGTTCTTC.

In regard to this clone: Relative to the germline gene, one junction end is altered; a read error may explain this. The rearrangement links TRBV7-7 to TRBJ2-3, with TRBD2 identical over 12 bases. The CDR3 is made up of 14 amino acids. Germline CDR1 and CDR2: SSHAT and FNYEAQ (reference sequence). CDR3 protein: CASSTGTSGDTQYF. The CDR3 coding sequence is TGTGCTAGCAGCACCGGGACTAGCGGGGATACGCAGTATTTT.

A word on this clone: The junction shows a germline mismatch at one end, possibly a read error. The V and J genes are TRBV11-2 and TRBJ1-6; unclear D gene. This CDR3 has 12 amino acids. From germline, CDR1 is SGHAT and CDR2 FQNNGV. The CDR3 reads CASSLDVRALHF. Written as DNA, the CDR3 is TGTGCCAGCAGCCTAGATGTTCGCGCCCTCCACTTT.

This chain connects TRBV7-9 to TRBJ2-7; a weak D match, TRBD2 (6 bases). Germline V gene lookup returns CDR1 SEHNR and CDR2 FQNEAQ (reference sequence). Trimming took 3 bases from V and 2 from J, leaving 11 bases between them. The CDR3 covers 14 residues. The CDR3 DNA sequence: TGTGCCAGCAGCTTCACTAGCACTCCCTACGAGCAGTACTTC. Translation gives CASSFTSTPYEQYF.

The rearrangement uses TRBV11-2 and TRBJ2-7, with 12 bases fitting TRBD1. The CDR3 is 15 amino acids. With 6 bases clipped from V and 7 bases from J, the junction kept 10 bases outside the gene matches. Looked up from germline, CDR1 is SGHAT and CDR2 is FQNNGV. The DNA for the CDR3 is TGTGCCAGCAGACCCCCCGGGACAGGGGGCGGGGAGCAGTACTTC. Translated, it gives CASRPPGTGGGEQYF.

This chain links TRBV7-5 with TRBJ1-5. TRBV7-5 is an annotated pseudogene. CDR3 length: 16 amino acids. The CDR3 coding sequence is TGTGCCAGAAGCTCCCCCTTTTGGAGGGAAGTTCAGCCCCAGCATTTT. This gives the protein CARSSPFWREVQPQHF.

This rearrangement joins TRBV28 to TRBJ2-1; 9 bases match TRBD2. Germline V lookup: CDR1 MDHEN, CDR2 SYDVKM. V shed 4 bases, J shed 9 bases, and the junction held 10 bases outside the gene matches. This CDR3 is built from 15 residues. The CDR3 DNA is TGTGCCAGCAGTTCGTCCGGGACTAGCTTTCTTGAGCAGTTCTTC. This sequence encodes CASSSSGTSFLEQFF.

Remarks on this clone: An end of the junction does not agree with germline; a read error may underlie this. The V and J genes are TRBV5-5 and TRBJ1-4; no clear D. Germline loops: CDR1 SGHKS, CDR2 YYEKEE (reference sequence). This CDR3 contains 8 residues. CDR3 sequence (DNA): TGTGCCAGCACCCGGGTCGATTTT. Its translation: CASTRVDF.

The chain combines TRBV5-1 with TRBJ2-4, with 9 bases that match TRBD2. The CDR3 runs to 13 residues. Unmatched junction bases numbered 7, after V lost 7 bases and J lost 8 bases. From germline, CDR1 is SGHRS and CDR2 YFSETQ. CDR3 amino acids: CASGGRAGDIQYF. The CDR3 nucleotides read TGCGCCAGCGGCGGGAGGGCGGGGGACATTCAGTACTTC. The full variable domain, its missing parts supplied by reference TRBV5-1 and TRBJ2-4, is KAGVTQTPRYLIKTRGQQVTLSCSPISGHRSVSWYQQTPGQGLQFLFEYFSETQRNKGNFPGRFSGRQFSNSRSEMNVSTLELGDSALYLCASGGRAGDIQYFGAGTRLSVL.